Presented here are 13 T cell receptor beta chains from one specimen sequenced in a study of response to subunit inactivated influenza vaccine. In TCRdb, the RT-PCR reads were re-called with MiXCR into one record per CDR3 protein. The sample gives roughly 780,000 distinct CDR3 sequences, approximately 17% of which show up once; 9.5% to 13% is in the top ten. The sequencing here drew on PBMCs from blood, taken roughly 5 days after vaccination. These TCRs come from a man aged 45 to 65 who received an inactivated influenza vaccine.

The chain recombines TRBV6-2 or TRBV6-3 with TRBJ2-1; perhaps TRBD2 as D (6 bases). Trimming cost V 5 bases and J 4 bases, with 15 bases left between them. Germline V gives CDR1 MNHEY, CDR2 SVGEGT. The CDR3 totals 15 residues. The CDR3 DNA sequence: TGTGCCAGCAGTCGCCGCAGCGGGTCTTACAATGAGCAGTTCTTC. Translation gives CASSRRSGSYNEQFF.

This clonotype was counted a few times. The junction differs from germline at one of its ends, possibly a read error. The chain carries TRBV5-1 and TRBJ2-7; D ambiguous. From germline, CDR1 is SGHRS and CDR2 YFSETQ. This CDR3 has 14 amino acids. The CDR3 nucleotides are TGCACCAGCAGCTTGGAGCTGGGCAGATACGAGCAGTACTTC. Translating it yields CTSSLELGRYEQYF.

This clonotype has just a few counts. The chain combines TRBV20-1 with TRBJ2-5, with 11 bases that match TRBD2. The V gene end was trimmed by 1 base and the J gene end by 0 bases; junction bases not matched to a gene: 4. There are 16 residues in the CDR3. Germline V CDR1 and CDR2: DFQATT, SNEGSKA (reference sequence). CDR3 nucleotide sequence: TGCAGTGCTAGAGGGTTGACTAGCGGGGACCAAGAGACCCAGTACTTC. It specifies CSARGLTSGDQETQYF.

This clonotype was detected ten times or more. The chain couples TRBV20-1 to TRBJ2-5, with TRBD2 matching over 10 bases. Germline-derived CDR1 and CDR2 are DFQATT and SNEGSKA (reference sequence). The CDR3 runs 14 residues. With V trimmed by 6 bases and J by 5 bases, 9 bases remained unmatched. The CDR3 is CSAPASGSLETQYF. The CDR3 DNA reads TGCAGTGCACCTGCTAGCGGGAGCTTGGAGACCCAGTACTTC.

The table lists this clonotype with a few counts. This rearrangement joins TRBV25-1 to TRBJ2-3; D not certain. Trimming cost V 2 bases and J 0 bases, with 12 bases left between them. Germline CDR1 MGHDK, CDR2 SYGVNS. The CDR3 is 16 amino acids. For the CDR3, the DNA is TGTGCCAGCAGTGAACAGCCAGGCCAGAGCACAGATACGCAGTATTTT. This gives the protein CASSEQPGQSTDTQYF.

In this sample, this clonotype turned up a few times. This may stem from a read error, because a much larger clone lies one nucleotide away. The chain is built from TRBV12-3 or TRBV12-4 and TRBJ1-1, with unresolved D. The CDR3 length is 13 residues. V was trimmed by 3 bases and J by 1 base, leaving 6 bases between them. The chain's CDR3 is CASSFGKNTEAFF. CDR3 DNA: TGTGCCAGCAGTTTCGGTAAGAACACTGAAGCTTTCTTT.

In this sample, this clonotype turned up a few times. This chain links TRBV12-3 or TRBV12-4 with TRBJ2-5, with a tentative D call TRBD2 (5 bases). Trimming cost V 8 bases and J 6 bases, with 16 bases left between them. This CDR3 has 13 residues. CDR3 amino acids: CASSPGNGKTQYF. DNA of the CDR3: TGTGCCAGCTCCCCGGGGAATGGGAAGACCCAGTACTTC.

This chain connects TRBV5-1 to TRBJ2-1; D possibly corresponds to TRBD1 (5 bases). V was pared by 5 bases and J by 7 bases, with 13 bases between. The CDR3 has 13 residues. Germline V gene lookup returns CDR1 SGHRS and CDR2 YFSETQ. CDR3 sequence reads: CASRSGFSNEQFF. The CDR3 nucleotides are TGCGCCAGCAGATCAGGGTTCTCTAATGAGCAGTTCTTC.

The J gene is TRBJ2-5, the V gene TRBV4-3; D is unclear. CDR1 is LGHNA and CDR2 is YSLEER in the germline V gene. CDR3 size: 14 residues. Trimming stripped 3 bases from V and 6 bases from J, with 14 bases between. CDR3 coding DNA: TGCGCCAGCAGCCACGGACCGATGCCCCAGACCCAGTACTTC. Translating gives CASSHGPMPQTQYF.

This rearrangement joins TRBV7-2 to TRBJ2-1; 11 nucleotides line up with TRBD2. V lost 6 bases and J lost 8; bases outside the gene matches: 6. In germline, CDR1 is SGHTA, CDR2 FQGNSA. The CDR3 runs 14 residues. The CDR3 nucleotides read TGTGCCAGCAGGGTAGCGGGGGGGCCCTATGAGCAGTTCTTC. It yields the protein CASRVAGGPYEQFF.

This clonotype came up many times. The chain carries TRBV20-1 and TRBJ2-7; 11 bases are shared with TRBD1. The CDR3 has 16 amino acids. The J segment lost 2 bases and the V segment lost 5 bases, leaving 11 bases of the junction unmatched. Looked up from germline, CDR1 is DFQATT and CDR2 is SNEGSKA (reference sequence). The CDR3 spells CSAPLGRTGGPYEQYF. The CDR3 DNA follows: TGCAGTGCTCCACTGGGCCGGACAGGGGGCCCCTACGAGCAGTACTTC.

The V gene is TRBV20-1, the J gene TRBJ2-1, with D possibly matching TRBD1 (6 bases). Germline V lookup: CDR1 DFQATT, CDR2 SNEGSKA (reference sequence). Trimming removed 0 bases from V and 6 bases from J, with 9 bases in between. The CDR3 is 13 amino acids. The CDR3 protein is CSARDRTVNEQFF. The CDR3 region has the DNA TGCAGTGCTAGAGACCGGACAGTCAATGAGCAGTTCTTC.

This clonotype appeared a single time. The chain couples TRBV11-2 to TRBJ2-1, with D tentatively TRBD1 (6 bases). V was shortened by 4 bases and J by 5 bases, with 9 bases between the two germline ends. The CDR3 loop spans 13 amino acids. Germline CDR1 SGHAT, CDR2 FQNNGV. The CDR3 DNA reads as TGTGCCAGCAGCTACACAGGGCACAATGAGCAGTTCTTC. Translation gives CASSYTGHNEQFF.